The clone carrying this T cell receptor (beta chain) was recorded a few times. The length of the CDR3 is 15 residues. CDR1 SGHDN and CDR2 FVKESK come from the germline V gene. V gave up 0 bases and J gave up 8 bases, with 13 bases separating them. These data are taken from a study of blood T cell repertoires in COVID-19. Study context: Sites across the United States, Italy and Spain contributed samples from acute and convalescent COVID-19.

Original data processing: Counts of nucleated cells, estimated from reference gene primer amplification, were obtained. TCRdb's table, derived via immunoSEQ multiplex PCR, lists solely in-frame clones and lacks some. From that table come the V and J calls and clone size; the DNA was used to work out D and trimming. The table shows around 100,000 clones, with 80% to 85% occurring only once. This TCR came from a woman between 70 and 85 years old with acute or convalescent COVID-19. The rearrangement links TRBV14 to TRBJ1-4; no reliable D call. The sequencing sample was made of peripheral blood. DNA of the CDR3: TGTGCCAGCAGCCAAGATTTCGCGTTCGGGGAAAAACTGTTTTTT. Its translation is CASSQDFAFGEKLFF.